The rows below give T cell receptor beta chains drawn from one sample of a study of shared clonotypes between healthy human individuals. This table comes from immunoSEQ multiplex PCR, and its TCRdb copy is limited to in-frame clones, with some not included. Of 2 million or so clones in the sample, about 95% were seen once. Sequencing used naive CD8+ T cells sorted from blood. The receptors were gathered from a man younger than 35 in good health. Each CDR3 is given with its conserved first and last residue.

V,CDR3
TRBV27,CASSTIGQANEQFF
TRBV7-9,CASSMETGGPNYGYTF
TRBV6-5,CASSQTTASYGYTF
TRBV15,CATSPQPDSQETQYF
TRBV5-5,CASSLGTDLITDTQYF
TRBV18,CASSPPAGAPNEQFF
TRBV19,CASSTSQIGGGIYEQYF
TRBV5-6,CASSLGSYNEQFF
TRBV6-6,CASSYYPGSYEQYF
TRBV5-5,CASSYGGGLNTEAFF
TRBV18,CASSPSRGDTGELFF
TRBV29-1,CSVEDLRQARPDNEQFF
TRBV7-9,CASSFRARSYGYTF
TRBV5-5,CASSLGRFQEGGLAAPEQYF
TRBV7-9,CASSGGGEETQYF
TRBV19,CASQGGASGNTIYF
TRBV27,CASSLSGSPRYEQYF
TRBV27,CASSSGGYEQYF
TRBV7-8,CASGHGRGADTQYF
TRBV7-7,CASSPSLAPSSYNEQFF
TRBV18,CASSPQDRGFNGYTF
TRBV30,CAWSPAGGEKLFF
TRBV9,CASSPSGLAKNIQYF
TRBV13,CASSLGLAGGSTGELFF
TRBV27,CASSLGQGSHEQFF
TRBV27,CASSLTGTNYGYTF
TRBV5-4,CASSLEPGTIDATNEKLFF
TRBV11-2,CASSLIGAAYEQYF
TRBV7-2,CASSLAVRGGELFF
TRBV9,CASSVGGGNGYTF
TRBV4-1,CASSQEAPGVRQPQHF
TRBV4-1,CASSHKMGATSYEQYF
TRBV28,CASSFRYTDTQYF
TRBV7-2,CASSSRGTFSAYNEQFF
TRBV10-3,CAISESGTGGKNEQFF
TRBV12-5,CASGPDSYGYTF
TRBV27,CASSPNRGGYTF
TRBV6-1,CASGRLVQSGEQYF
TRBV7-6,CASSSGLAAAYNEQFF
TRBV11-2,CASSLVPTIDTQYF
TRBV15,CATSREDSGRQYEQYF
TRBV5-5,CASSSWTAKEQYF
TRBV6-5,CASSYEGTGATEAFF
TRBV9,CASSVSPDSYEQYF
TRBV2,CASVLGDLGGTDTQYF
TRBV29-1,CSVLSGKENEQFF
TRBV30,CAWTPGGSYQETQYF
TRBV19,CASSRLAGYEQYF
TRBV14,CASSQEHRDYNEQFF